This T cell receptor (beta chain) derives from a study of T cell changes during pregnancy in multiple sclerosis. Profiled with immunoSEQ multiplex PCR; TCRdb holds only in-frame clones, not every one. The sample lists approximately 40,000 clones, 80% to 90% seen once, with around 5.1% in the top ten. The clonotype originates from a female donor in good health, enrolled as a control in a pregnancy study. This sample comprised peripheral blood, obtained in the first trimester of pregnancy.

CDR3 DNA sequence: TGTGCCATCAGTGGGACAGGCGGACCCGGTTCCAGCAATCAGCCCCAGCATTTT. It translates to CAISGTGGPGSSNQPQHF. The rearrangement links TRBV10-3 to TRBJ1-5, with 7 bases identical to TRBD1. The CDR3 is 18 amino acids. CDR1 and CDR2 (germline): ENHRY, SYGVKD. The J segment lost 1 base and the V segment lost 4 bases, leaving 13 bases of the junction unmatched.